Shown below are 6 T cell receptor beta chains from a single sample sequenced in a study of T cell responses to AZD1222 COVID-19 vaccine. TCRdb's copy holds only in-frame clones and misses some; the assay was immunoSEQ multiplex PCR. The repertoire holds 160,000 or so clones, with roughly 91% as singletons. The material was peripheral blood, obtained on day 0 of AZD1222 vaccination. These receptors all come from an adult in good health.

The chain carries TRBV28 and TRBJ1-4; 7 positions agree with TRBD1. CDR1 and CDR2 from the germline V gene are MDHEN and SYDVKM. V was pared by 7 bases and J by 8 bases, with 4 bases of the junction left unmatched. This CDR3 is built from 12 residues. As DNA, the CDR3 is TGTGCCAGCAAGGGGGCTCGAGAAAAACTGTTTTTT. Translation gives CASKGAREKLFF.

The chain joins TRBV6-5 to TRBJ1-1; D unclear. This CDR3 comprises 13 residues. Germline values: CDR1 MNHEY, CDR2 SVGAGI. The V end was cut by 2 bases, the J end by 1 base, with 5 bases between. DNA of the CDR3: TGTGCCAGCAGTTACCCAGGGAACACTGAAGCTTTCTTT. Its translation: CASSYPGNTEAFF.

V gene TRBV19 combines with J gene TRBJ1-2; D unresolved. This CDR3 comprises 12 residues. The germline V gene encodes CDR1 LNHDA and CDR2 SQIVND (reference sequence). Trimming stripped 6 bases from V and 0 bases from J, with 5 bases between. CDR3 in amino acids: CASRRANYGYTF. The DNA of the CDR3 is TGTGCCAGTAGAAGGGCTAACTATGGCTACACCTTC.

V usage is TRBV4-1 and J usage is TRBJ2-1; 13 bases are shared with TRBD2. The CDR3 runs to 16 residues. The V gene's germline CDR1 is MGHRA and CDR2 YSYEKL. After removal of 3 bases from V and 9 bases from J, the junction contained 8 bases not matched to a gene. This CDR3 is CASSHYTSGRDGEQFF. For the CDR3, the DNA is TGCGCCAGCAGCCACTACACTAGCGGGAGGGACGGTGAGCAGTTCTTC.

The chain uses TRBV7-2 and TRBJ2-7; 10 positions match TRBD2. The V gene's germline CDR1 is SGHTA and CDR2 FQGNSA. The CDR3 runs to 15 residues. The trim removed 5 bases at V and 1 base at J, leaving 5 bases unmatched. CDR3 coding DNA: TGTGCCAGCAGCCAAGGACTAGCGGCATCCTACGAGCAGTACTTC. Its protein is CASSQGLAASYEQYF.

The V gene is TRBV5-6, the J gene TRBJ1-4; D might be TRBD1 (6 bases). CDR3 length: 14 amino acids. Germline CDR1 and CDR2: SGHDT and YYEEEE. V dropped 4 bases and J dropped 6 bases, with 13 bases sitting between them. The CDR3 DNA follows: TGTGCCAGCAGCCCCAGGGGTCGGGATGAAAAACTGTTTTTT. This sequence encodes CASSPRGRDEKLFF.